This T cell receptor beta chain was identified during a study of T cells in Graves' hyperthyroidism and ophthalmopathy. Study results and limitations: Ophthalmopathy, which appeared later, was predicted by the model a median roughly 6.4 months before onset. Blood also carried most thyroid clonotypes expanded above 0.001.

Amplification of TCR beta CDR3 regions used RNA as the template. The HTBI primer set was used in a first-round RT-PCR of the TCR CDR3. TCRdb ran MiXCR on the multiplex PCR reads and lists one entry per CDR3 protein. The sample has about 420,000 distinct CDR3 sequences, 15% to 19% seen once. This clonotype was observed many times. Its target is unknown. Germline V gives CDR1 SGHRS, CDR2 YFSETQ. Trimming removed 4 bases from V and 6 bases from J, with 11 bases in between. CDR3 length: 13 residues. Over 18 months, lack of ophthalmopathy progression marked Graves' hyperthyroidism as stable. V usage is TRBV5-1 and J usage is TRBJ2-1; D could derive from TRBD1 or TRBD2 (5 bases each). The sequenced material came from blood. The sequence was collected from a woman between 18 and 30 years old with Graves' hyperthyroidism. CDR3 sequence reads: CASSPGTLNEQFF. The CDR3 DNA reads as TGCGCCAGCAGCCCGGGGACCCTCAATGAGCAGTTCTTC.